Each of the 26 T cell receptor beta chains below was sequenced from the same sample in a study of Graves' ophthalmopathy and Graves' hyperthyroidism. Using RNA transcripts, the TCR beta CDR3 regions were amplified. Second-round multiplex PCR came after a first-round RT-PCR that employed HTBI primers. TCRdb redid the calling of the multiplex PCR reads with MiXCR, one entry per CDR3 protein. The data show 200,000 to 300,000 distinct CDR3 sequences, around 45% seen once. Material for sequencing was peripheral blood. These receptors came from an adult man with Graves' ophthalmopathy.

The table lists this clonotype with a few counts. The gene calls are TRBV6-1 and TRBJ1-1; no reliable D call. V was shortened by 9 bases and J by 1 base, with 9 bases between the two germline ends. The CDR3 spans 12 residues. Looked up from germline, CDR1 is MNHNS and CDR2 is SASEGT. The CDR3 DNA sequence: TGTGCCAGGACGAGGAGGAACACTGAAGCTTTCTTT. Its protein is CARTRRNTEAFF.

This clonotype is a singleton in its sample. The J gene is TRBJ1-6, the V gene TRBV11-2; a weak D match, TRBD1 (6 bases). The CDR3 extends over 14 amino acids. Germline V gene sequence: CDR1 SGHAT, CDR2 FQNNGV. The V and J ends lost 0 bases and 10 bases respectively, with 10 bases between them. Here the CDR3 DNA reads TGTGCCAGCAGCTTAGAACAGGGTAGATCACCCCTCCACTTT. It translates to CASSLEQGRSPLHF.

This rearrangement joins TRBV6-1 to TRBJ2-2; D uncertain. Germline loops: CDR1 MNHNS, CDR2 SASEGT. Trimming cost V 6 bases and J 3 bases, with 8 bases left between them. CDR3 size: 13 residues. The CDR3 nucleotides read TGTGCCAGCAGGGAGATCGACACCGGGGAGCTGTTTTTT. Translating it yields CASREIDTGELFF.

This clonotype occurred a few times. V gene TRBV5-1 combines with J gene TRBJ1-4, with D tentatively TRBD1 (5 bases). Germline V CDR1 and CDR2: SGHRS, YFSETQ. V was clipped by 2 bases and J by 5 bases, with 13 bases between them. The CDR3 has 15 residues. CDR3 sequence: CASSLTGTENEKLFF. In DNA, the CDR3 is TGCGCCAGCAGCTTAACGGGGACGGAGAATGAAAAACTGTTTTTT.

This clonotype was seen a handful of times. J is TRBJ1-2 and V is TRBV7-3, with TRBD1 as a possible D gene (5 bases). Germline CDR1 SGHTA, CDR2 FQGTGA. The ends were cut back, 1 base at V and 6 bases at J, with 12 bases in the middle. This CDR3 spans 14 amino acids. CDR3 DNA: TGTGCCAGCAGCTTAAACGGGGGTATCGATGGCTACACCTTC. It encodes CASSLNGGIDGYTF.

V usage is TRBV28 and J usage is TRBJ2-3; perhaps TRBD2 as D (6 bases). The CDR3 loop spans 13 amino acids. The V and J ends lost 6 bases and 8 bases respectively, with 15 bases between them. Germline CDR1 MDHEN, CDR2 SYDVKM. This CDR3 is CASRNQLAGTQYF. The CDR3 bases are TGTGCCAGCAGGAACCAACTAGCTGGTACGCAGTATTTT.

This clonotype was recorded many times. The chain couples TRBV10-3 to TRBJ1-5, with a weak D call TRBD1 (5 bases). Trimming stripped 8 bases from V and 4 bases from J, with 15 bases between. Germline loops: CDR1 ENHRY, CDR2 SYGVKD. The CDR3 is made up of 14 amino acids. CDR3 in DNA: TGTGCCATCGGAGGGGCTAACGTTAATCAGCCCCAGCATTTT. It specifies CAIGGANVNQPQHF.

This sequence joins TRBV7-9 and TRBJ2-7, with 7 nucleotides matching TRBD1. The V segment lost 5 bases and the J segment 0 bases; nucleotides outside the gene matches: 7. The CDR3 is 15 residues long. Germline lookup yields CDR1 SEHNR and CDR2 FQNEAQ (reference sequence). CDR3 residues: CASSTDRFFSYEQYF. CDR3 sequence (DNA): TGTGCCAGCAGCACGGACAGGTTCTTCTCCTACGAGCAGTACTTC.

This clonotype was seen a few times. This chain's CDR3 is CASSLWGQAPNQPQHF. The CDR3, as DNA: TGTGCCAGCAGTTTATGGGGACAGGCCCCCAATCAGCCCCAGCATTTT. The rearrangement joins TRBV12-3 or TRBV12-4 to TRBJ1-5, with 8 bases aligning to TRBD1. The J segment lost 3 bases and the V segment lost 2 bases, leaving 6 bases of the junction unmatched. The CDR3 length is 16 residues.

This clonotype was seen more than once but under ten times. The chain joins TRBV5-1 to TRBJ2-7; no clear D gene. The length of the CDR3 is 14 residues. V lost 0 bases to trimming and J lost 1 base, with 8 bases between them. Looked up from germline, CDR1 is SGHRS and CDR2 is YFSETQ. The CDR3 DNA follows: TGCGCCAGCAGCTTGGTGGCCGATTCCTACGAGCAGTACTTC. It encodes CASSLVADSYEQYF.

The chain recombines TRBV11-1 with TRBJ2-3; D uncertain. Germline CDR1 SGHAT, CDR2 FQDESV (reference sequence). V lost 2 bases and J 5 bases, leaving 5 bases between the germline ends. This CDR3 comprises 12 residues. CDR3: CASSLLEDTQYF. The CDR3, as DNA: TGTGCCAGCAGCTTACTAGAAGATACGCAGTATTTT.

Only a few counts were recorded for this clonotype. The chain uses TRBV6-5 and TRBJ1-1; D is unresolved. The V gene lost 0 bases and the J gene lost 11 bases, with 13 bases spanning the gap. Germline V gene sequence: CDR1 MNHEY, CDR2 SVGAGI. The CDR3 sequence is 13 residues long. The CDR3 nucleotides read TGTGCCAGCAGTTACTCAGCAGGCAGTGGGGCTTTCTTT. It specifies CASSYSAGSGAFF.

This chain uses TRBV12-3 or TRBV12-4 with TRBJ1-6, with 9 bases aligning to TRBD1. The ends lost 9 bases at V and 10 bases at J; junction bases unmatched: 7. This CDR3 spans 13 amino acids. In DNA form, the CDR3 reads TGTGCCAGTTCCCCGGGACAGGGATCACCCCTCCACTTT. Translated: CASSPGQGSPLHF.

This clonotype was counted many times. CDR3 sequence reads: CASSSGVAGELFF. For the CDR3, the DNA is TGTGCCAGCAGCTCCGGAGTGGCCGGGGAGCTGTTTTTT. This rearrangement joins TRBV7-6 to TRBJ2-2; D is ambiguous. The CDR3 is made up of 13 amino acids. The germline V and J ends were trimmed by 4 bases and 6 bases, with 9 bases remaining between them. The germline CDR1 and CDR2 sequences are SGHVS and FNYEAQ.

V usage is TRBV10-3 and J usage is TRBJ2-5; 12 nucleotides agree with TRBD2. The V gene's germline CDR1 is ENHRY and CDR2 SYGVKD. J was trimmed by 7 bases and V by 10 bases; bases with no gene match: 19. There are 17 residues in the CDR3. The CDR3 here is CASTSGGGTSGSGTQYF. In DNA, the CDR3 is TGTGCCAGCACCTCGGGGGGGGGGACTAGCGGGTCGGGGACCCAGTACTTC.

The chain is built from TRBV5-4 and TRBJ2-7; 8 positions match TRBD2. The CDR3 covers 14 residues. Germline values: CDR1 SGHNT, CDR2 YYREEE (reference sequence). V was clipped by 3 bases and J by 2 bases; unmatched bases: 4. Written as DNA, the CDR3 is TGTGCCAGCAGCTCATTTAGCGGGACCTACGAGCAGTACTTC. It yields the protein CASSSFSGTYEQYF.

In its sample, this clonotype was seen many times. The chain has TRBV24-1 and TRBJ1-2; 10 bases are shared with TRBD1. Germline trimming cut 4 bases from V and 3 bases from J; bases unmatched to any gene: 7. The CDR3 consists of 16 residues. CDR1 and CDR2 from the germline V gene are KGHDR and SFDVKD. CDR3 coding DNA: TGTGCCACCAGTGACCGTGGGACAGGGGAGGACTATGGCTACACCTTC. Encoded protein: CATSDRGTGEDYGYTF.

The table lists this clonotype with many counts. The CDR3 DNA reads TGTGCCACCACCGCAGGGGATGAGGAGACCCAGTACTTC. The encoded protein is CATTAGDEETQYF. The J gene is TRBJ2-5, the V gene TRBV24-1; D perhaps matches TRBD1 (6 bases). The length of the CDR3 is 13 residues. Looked up from germline, CDR1 is KGHDR and CDR2 is SFDVKD. Trimming pared 8 bases from V and 5 bases from J, leaving 14 bases between.

The chain links TRBV6-6 to TRBJ1-1, with 9 bases matching TRBD1. This CDR3 is 14 amino acids long. The V and J ends lost 6 bases and 4 bases, in that order; junction bases with no gene match: 6. Per the germline V gene, CDR1 is MNHNY and CDR2 is SVGAGI (reference sequence). CDR3 residues: CASSTGQGGTEAFF. The CDR3 coding sequence is TGTGCCAGCAGCACGGGACAGGGTGGCACTGAAGCTTTCTTT.

The gene calls are TRBV20-1 and TRBJ2-7; 15 nucleotides align to TRBD2. CDR1 is DFQATT, CDR2 SNEGSKA, per germline (reference sequence). V gave up 5 bases and J gave up 2 bases; unmatched junction bases: 7. This CDR3 has 16 residues. CDR3 amino acids: CSAPGTSGGSAYEQYF. CDR3 bases: TGCAGTGCTCCCGGGACTAGCGGGGGGTCTGCCTACGAGCAGTACTTC.

This clonotype was seen a handful of times. This sequence joins TRBV29-1 and TRBJ1-2; D uncertain. Germline values: CDR1 SQVTM, CDR2 ANQGSEA. The CDR3 runs 13 residues. V lost 3 bases and J lost 0, with 8 bases in between. CDR3 amino acids: CSVDRSTNYGYTF. The CDR3 DNA follows: TGCAGCGTTGATAGGAGTACTAACTATGGCTACACCTTC.

This clonotype showed up just once. The chain joins TRBV19 to TRBJ2-7, with D perhaps matching TRBD2 (6 bases). Trimming stripped 5 bases from V and 3 bases from J, with 14 bases between. CDR1 is LNHDA, CDR2 SQIVND, per germline (reference sequence). The CDR3 loop spans 14 amino acids. The CDR3 sequence: CASSPMGGNYEQYF. The DNA of the CDR3 is TGTGCCAGTAGTCCAATGGGGGGTAACTACGAGCAGTACTTC.

This sequence joins TRBV10-1 and TRBJ2-7; 10 bases fit TRBD1. This CDR3 region has 17 residues. V was clipped by 0 bases and J by 2 bases; unmatched bases: 7. Germline V gives CDR1 WNHNN, CDR2 SYGVQD (reference sequence). In DNA form, the CDR3 reads TGCGCCAGCAGTGAGTCCCACGGGGGACAGGGGACCTACGAGCAGTACTTC. This encodes CASSESHGGQGTYEQYF.

With respect to this clonotype: One end of the junction varies from germline; a read error may be responsible. The chain combines TRBV5-1 with TRBJ2-3, with D possibly TRBD2 on 6 matching bases. The germline CDR1 and CDR2 sequences are SGHRS and YFSETQ. There are 14 residues in the CDR3. Written as DNA, the CDR3 is TGCGCCAGCAGCTTCCGACTAGATCCAGATATGCAGTATTTT. This encodes CASSFRLDPDMQYF.

The rearrangement uses TRBV2 and TRBJ1-5, with a weak D call TRBD1 (5 bases). Germline lookup yields CDR1 SNHLY and CDR2 FYNNEI. The CDR3 has 14 residues. The germline V and J ends were trimmed by 5 bases and 6 bases, with 14 bases remaining between them. Here the CDR3 DNA reads TGTGCCAGCAGTTTTGGGGGAGTGGCTCAGCCCCAGCATTTT. Residues: CASSFGGVAQPQHF.

This clonotype was recorded a few times. The chain joins TRBV7-9 to TRBJ2-7, with no clear D. This CDR3 has 16 residues. Germline CDR1 SEHNR, CDR2 FQNEAQ (reference sequence). V was trimmed by 5 bases and J by 1 base, leaving 18 bases between them. This chain's CDR3 is CASSLSDGMGSYEQYF. The CDR3 DNA sequence: TGTGCCAGCAGCCTCTCGGATGGTATGGGATCCTACGAGCAGTACTTC.